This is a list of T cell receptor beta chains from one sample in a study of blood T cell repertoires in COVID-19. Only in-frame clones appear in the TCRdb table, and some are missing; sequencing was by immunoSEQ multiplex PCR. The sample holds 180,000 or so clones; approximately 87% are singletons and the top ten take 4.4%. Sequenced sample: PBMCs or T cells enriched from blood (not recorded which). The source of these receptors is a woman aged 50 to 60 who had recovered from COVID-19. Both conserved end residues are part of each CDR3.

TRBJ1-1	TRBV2	CASSVEVSVAEAFF
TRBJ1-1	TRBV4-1	CASSQGKLVGLTTSTEAFF
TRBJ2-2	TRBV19	CASSIDRGSGELFF
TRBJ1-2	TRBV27	CASSSATGRFPYGYTF
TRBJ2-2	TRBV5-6	CASSSYFGSNTGELFF
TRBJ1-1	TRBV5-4	CASSSTGNVYPEAFF
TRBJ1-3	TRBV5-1	CASSPGTGGNTIYF
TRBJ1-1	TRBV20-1	CSASEGAGTEAFF
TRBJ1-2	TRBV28	CASSPSGSVILLGYTF
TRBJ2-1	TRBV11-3	CASSLDSDNEQFF
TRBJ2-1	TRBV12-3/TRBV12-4	CASSYQLASAWVF
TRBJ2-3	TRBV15	CATSSFPEQITQYF
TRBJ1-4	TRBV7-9	CASSHARAGGRATNEKLFF
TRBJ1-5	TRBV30	CAWRPRYSTGQPQHF
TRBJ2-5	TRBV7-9	CASSHSGREGHETQYF
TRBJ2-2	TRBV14	CASSLLAGNTGELFF
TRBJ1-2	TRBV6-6	CASTESEFYGYTF
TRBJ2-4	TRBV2	CASETRNIQYF
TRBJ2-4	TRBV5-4	CASSSRGTGISKNIQYF
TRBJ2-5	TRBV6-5	CASSYSIETGFQTQYF
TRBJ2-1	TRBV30	CAWRYLSGTPEENEQFF
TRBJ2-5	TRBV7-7	CASSLGTSGQETQYF
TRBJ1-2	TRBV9	CASSVGDSSGGYTF
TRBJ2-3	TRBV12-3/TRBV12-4	CASSDSGADTQYF
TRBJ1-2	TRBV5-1	CASKSGAYGYTF
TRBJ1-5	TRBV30	CAWSDPRDQPQHF
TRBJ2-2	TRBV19	CASSIGFLGRNTGELFF
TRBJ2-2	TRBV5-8	CASSLAAILATGELFF
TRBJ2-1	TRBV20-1	CSAIRGQGLFF
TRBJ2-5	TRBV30	CAWSVGGPDTQYF
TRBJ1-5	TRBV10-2	CASSETRVRQPQHF
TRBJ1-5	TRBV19	CASGQGVRQPQHF
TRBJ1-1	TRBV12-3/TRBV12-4	CASSLAQGTEAFF